Listed below are T cell receptor beta chains from one sample, sequenced in a study of Ad26.COV2.S vaccination and SARS-CoV-2 variants. TCRdb's table, derived via immunoSEQ multiplex PCR, lists solely in-frame clones and lacks some. The table has around 350,000 clones, about 91% seen once. The sequencing here drew on peripheral blood, taken after recovery from COVID-19. The receptors were sampled from a human donor who had recovered from COVID-19. CDR3s leave out the opening cysteine and the closing phenylalanine or tryptophan. Each record gives: CDR3 protein, J gene, D gene, V gene. D genes are given only for firm matches.

CDR3 protein: ASSVRGQGLYSNQPQH; J gene: TRBJ1-5; D gene: TRBD1; V gene: TRBV19
CDR3 protein: ASSQVAGQMNTEAF; J gene: TRBJ1-1; D gene: -; V gene: TRBV4-3
CDR3 protein: ASSIGTLTYEQY; J gene: TRBJ2-7; D gene: -; V gene: TRBV5-6
CDR3 protein: ASSQRDTYYGYT; J gene: TRBJ1-2; D gene: -; V gene: TRBV5-4
CDR3 protein: ASGLGQGSGETQY; J gene: TRBJ2-5; D gene: TRBD1; V gene: TRBV12-5
CDR3 protein: ASNGGVSGANVLT; J gene: TRBJ2-6; D gene: -; V gene: TRBV9
CDR3 protein: ASSMGQGYDEQF; J gene: TRBJ2-1; D gene: TRBD1; V gene: TRBV7-6
CDR3 protein: ASSSRTASSGNTIY; J gene: TRBJ1-3; D gene: -; V gene: TRBV7-4
CDR3 protein: ASSLVGGLPYNEQF; J gene: TRBJ2-1; D gene: -; V gene: TRBV7-6
CDR3 protein: ASSYSGTGVEQY; J gene: TRBJ2-7; D gene: TRBD1; V gene: TRBV7-2
CDR3 protein: ASSQRQGNEKLF; J gene: TRBJ1-4; D gene: TRBD1; V gene: TRBV3-1/TRBV3-2
CDR3 protein: ASSFPGGKEKLF; J gene: TRBJ1-4; D gene: -; V gene: TRBV5-4
CDR3 protein: ATSRPFQGPGNTIY; J gene: TRBJ1-3; D gene: -; V gene: TRBV15
CDR3 protein: ASSRPGQGNSGNTIY; J gene: TRBJ1-3; D gene: -; V gene: TRBV21-1
CDR3 protein: ASSHQGIGGYT; J gene: TRBJ1-2; D gene: -; V gene: TRBV4-1
CDR3 protein: ASSYSDRNTDTQY; J gene: TRBJ2-3; D gene: -; V gene: TRBV6-2/TRBV6-3
CDR3 protein: ASSLIGYEQY; J gene: TRBJ2-7; D gene: -; V gene: TRBV27
CDR3 protein: ASSFGDSYGYT; J gene: TRBJ1-2; D gene: TRBD1; V gene: TRBV5-6
CDR3 protein: ASVQGAEAF; J gene: TRBJ1-1; D gene: -; V gene: TRBV12-5
CDR3 protein: ASSARDGGRWEQY; J gene: TRBJ2-7; D gene: -; V gene: TRBV5-8
CDR3 protein: ASTPPRRAGTEAF; J gene: TRBJ1-1; D gene: -; V gene: TRBV19
CDR3 protein: ASSSAGGYT; J gene: TRBJ1-2; D gene: -; V gene: TRBV6-2/TRBV6-3
CDR3 protein: ASTVGPSSGNTIY; J gene: TRBJ1-3; D gene: -; V gene: TRBV9
CDR3 protein: AISEYYSNQPQH; J gene: TRBJ1-5; D gene: -; V gene: TRBV10-3
CDR3 protein: ASSVDPGGNTEAF; J gene: TRBJ1-1; D gene: TRBD1; V gene: TRBV9